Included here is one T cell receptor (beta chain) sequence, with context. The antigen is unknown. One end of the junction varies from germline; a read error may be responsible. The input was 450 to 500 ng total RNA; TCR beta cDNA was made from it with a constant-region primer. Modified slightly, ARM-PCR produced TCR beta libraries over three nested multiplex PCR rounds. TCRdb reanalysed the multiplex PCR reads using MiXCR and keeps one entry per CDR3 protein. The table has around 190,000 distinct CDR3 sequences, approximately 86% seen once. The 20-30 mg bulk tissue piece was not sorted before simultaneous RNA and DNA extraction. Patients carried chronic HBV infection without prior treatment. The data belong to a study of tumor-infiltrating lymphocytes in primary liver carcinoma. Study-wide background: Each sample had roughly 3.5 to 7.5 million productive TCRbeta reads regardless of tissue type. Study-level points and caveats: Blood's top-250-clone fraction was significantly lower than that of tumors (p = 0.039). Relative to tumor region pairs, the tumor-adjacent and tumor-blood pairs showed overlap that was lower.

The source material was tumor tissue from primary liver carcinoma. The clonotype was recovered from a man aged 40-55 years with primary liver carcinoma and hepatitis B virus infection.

CDR3 DNA: TGTGCCAGGAGTCCCGGGGGCTACGGGCAGCACTTC. Translating it yields CARSPGGYGQHF. The rearrangement links TRBV11-2 to TRBJ2-7, with D perhaps assigned TRBD1 or TRBD2 (6 bases each). Germline CDR1 and CDR2: SGHAT and FQNNGV. The CDR3 runs to 12 residues.